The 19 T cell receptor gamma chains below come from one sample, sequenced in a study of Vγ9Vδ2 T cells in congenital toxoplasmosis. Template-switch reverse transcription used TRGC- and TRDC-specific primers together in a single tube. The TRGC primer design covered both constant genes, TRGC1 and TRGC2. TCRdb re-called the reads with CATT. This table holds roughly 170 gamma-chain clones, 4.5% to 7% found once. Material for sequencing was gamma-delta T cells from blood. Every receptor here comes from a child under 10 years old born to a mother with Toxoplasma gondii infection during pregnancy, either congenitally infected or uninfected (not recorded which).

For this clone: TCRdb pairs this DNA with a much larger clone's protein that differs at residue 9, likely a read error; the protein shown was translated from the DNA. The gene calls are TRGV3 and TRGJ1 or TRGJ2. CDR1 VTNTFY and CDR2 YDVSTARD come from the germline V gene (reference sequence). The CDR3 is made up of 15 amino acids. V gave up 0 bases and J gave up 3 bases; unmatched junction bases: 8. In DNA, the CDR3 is TGTGCCACCTGGGACAGGTCCCTGATTTATTATAAGAAACTCTTT. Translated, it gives CATWDRSLIYYKKLF.

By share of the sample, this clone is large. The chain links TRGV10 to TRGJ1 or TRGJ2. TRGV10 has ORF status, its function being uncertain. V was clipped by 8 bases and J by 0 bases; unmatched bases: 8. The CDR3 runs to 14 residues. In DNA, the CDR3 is TGTGCTGCGTGGGATCGCCCGAATTATTATAAGAAACTCTTT. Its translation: CAAWDRPNYYKKLF.

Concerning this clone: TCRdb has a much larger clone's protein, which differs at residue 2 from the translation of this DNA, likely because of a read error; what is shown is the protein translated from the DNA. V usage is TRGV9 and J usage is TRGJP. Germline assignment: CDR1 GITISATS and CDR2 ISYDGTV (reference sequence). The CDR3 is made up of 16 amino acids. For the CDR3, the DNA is TGTACCTTGTGGGAGGTGCAAGAGTTGGGCAAAAAAATCAAGGTATTT. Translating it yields CTLWEVQELGKKIKVF.

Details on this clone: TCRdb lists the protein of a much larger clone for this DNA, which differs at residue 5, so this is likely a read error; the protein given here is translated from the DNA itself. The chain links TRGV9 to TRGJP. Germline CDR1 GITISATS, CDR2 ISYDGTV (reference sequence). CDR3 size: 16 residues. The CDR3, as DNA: TGTGCCTTGTGGGGGGTGCAAGAGTTGGGCAAAAAAATCAAGGTATTT. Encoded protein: CALWGVQELGKKIKVF.

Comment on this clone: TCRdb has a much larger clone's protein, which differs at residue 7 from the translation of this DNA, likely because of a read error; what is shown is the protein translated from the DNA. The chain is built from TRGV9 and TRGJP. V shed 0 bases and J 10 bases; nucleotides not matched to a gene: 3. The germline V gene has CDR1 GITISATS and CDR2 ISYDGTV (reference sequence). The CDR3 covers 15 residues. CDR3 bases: TGTGCCTTGTGGGAGGTGCATTTGGGCAAAAAAATCAAGGTATTT. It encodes CALWEVHLGKKIKVF.

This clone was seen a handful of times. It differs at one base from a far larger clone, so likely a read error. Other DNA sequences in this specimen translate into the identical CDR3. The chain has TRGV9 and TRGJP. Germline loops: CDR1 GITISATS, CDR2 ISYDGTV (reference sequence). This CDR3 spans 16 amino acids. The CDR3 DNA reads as TGTGCTTTGTGGGAGGTGCAAGAGTTGGGCAAAAAAATCAAGGTATTT. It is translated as CALWEVQELGKKIKVF.

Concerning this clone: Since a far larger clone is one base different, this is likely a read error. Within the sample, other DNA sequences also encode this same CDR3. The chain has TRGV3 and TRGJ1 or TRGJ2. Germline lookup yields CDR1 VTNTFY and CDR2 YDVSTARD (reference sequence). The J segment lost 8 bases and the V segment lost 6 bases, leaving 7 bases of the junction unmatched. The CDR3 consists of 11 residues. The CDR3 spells CATWSPNKKLF. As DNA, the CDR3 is TGTGCCACCTGGTCCCCGAATAAGAAACTCTTT.

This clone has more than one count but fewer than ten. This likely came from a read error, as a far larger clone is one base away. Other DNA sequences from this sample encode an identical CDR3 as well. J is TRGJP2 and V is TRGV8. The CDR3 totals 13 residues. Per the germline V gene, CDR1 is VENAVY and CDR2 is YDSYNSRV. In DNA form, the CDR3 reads TGTGCCACCTGGGCGTGTTGTGATTGGATAAAGACGTTT. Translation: CATWACCDWIKTF.

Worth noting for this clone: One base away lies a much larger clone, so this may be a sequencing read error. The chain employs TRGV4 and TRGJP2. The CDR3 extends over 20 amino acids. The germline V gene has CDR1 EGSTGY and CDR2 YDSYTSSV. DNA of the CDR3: TGTGCCACCTGGGTCGAGAGCTCCCGCCTAATAGATAGTAGGGATTGGATCAAGACGTTT. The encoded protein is CATWVESSRLIDSRDWIKTF.

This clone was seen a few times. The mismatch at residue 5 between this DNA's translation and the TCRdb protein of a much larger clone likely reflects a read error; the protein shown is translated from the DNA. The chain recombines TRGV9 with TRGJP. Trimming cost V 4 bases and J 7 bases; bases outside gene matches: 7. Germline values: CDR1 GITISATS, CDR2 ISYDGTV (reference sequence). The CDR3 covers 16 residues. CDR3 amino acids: CALWDVGELGKKIKVF. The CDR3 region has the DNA TGTGCCTTGTGGGATGTTGGGGAGTTGGGCAAAAAAATCAAGGTATTT.

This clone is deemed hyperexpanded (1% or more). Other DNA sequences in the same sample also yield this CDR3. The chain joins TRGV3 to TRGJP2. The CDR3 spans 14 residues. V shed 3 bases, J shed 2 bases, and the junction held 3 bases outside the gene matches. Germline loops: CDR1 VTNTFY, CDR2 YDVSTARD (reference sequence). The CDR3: CATWDASSDWIKTF. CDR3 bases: TGTGCCACCTGGGACGCAAGTAGTGATTGGATCAAGACGTTT.

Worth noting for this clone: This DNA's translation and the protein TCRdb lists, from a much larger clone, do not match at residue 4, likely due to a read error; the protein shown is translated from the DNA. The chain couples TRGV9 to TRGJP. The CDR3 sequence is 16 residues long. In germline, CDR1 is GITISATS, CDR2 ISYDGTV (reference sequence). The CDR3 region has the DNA TGTGCCTTGGGGGAGAAGCAAGAGTTGGGCAAAAAAATCAAGGTATTT. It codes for CALGEKQELGKKIKVF.

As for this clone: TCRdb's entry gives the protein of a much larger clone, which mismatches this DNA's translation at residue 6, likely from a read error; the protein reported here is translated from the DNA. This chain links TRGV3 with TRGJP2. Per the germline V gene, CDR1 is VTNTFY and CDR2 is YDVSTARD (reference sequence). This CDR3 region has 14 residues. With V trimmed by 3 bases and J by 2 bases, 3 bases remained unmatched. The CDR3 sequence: CATWDESSDWIKTF. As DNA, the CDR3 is TGTGCCACCTGGGACGAAAGTAGTGATTGGATCAAGACGTTT.

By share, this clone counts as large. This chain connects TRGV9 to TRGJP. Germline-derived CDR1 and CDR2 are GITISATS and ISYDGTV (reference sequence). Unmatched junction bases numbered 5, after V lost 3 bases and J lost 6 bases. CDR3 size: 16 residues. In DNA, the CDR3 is TGTGCCTTGTGGGAGTGGGGAGAGTTGGGCAAAAAAATCAAGGTATTT. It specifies CALWEWGELGKKIKVF.

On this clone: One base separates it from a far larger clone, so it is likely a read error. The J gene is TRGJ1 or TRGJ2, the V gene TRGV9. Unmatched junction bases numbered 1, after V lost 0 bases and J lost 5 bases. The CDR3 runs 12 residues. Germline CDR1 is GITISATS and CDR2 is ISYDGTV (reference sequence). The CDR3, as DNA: TGTGCCTTGTGGGAGGTGAATTATAAGAAACTCTTT. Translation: CALWEVNYKKLF.

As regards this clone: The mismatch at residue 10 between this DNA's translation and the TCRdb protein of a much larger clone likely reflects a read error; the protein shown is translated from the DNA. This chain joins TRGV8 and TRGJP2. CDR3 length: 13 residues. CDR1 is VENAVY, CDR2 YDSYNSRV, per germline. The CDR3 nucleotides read TGTGCCACCTGGGCGTGTTGTGATTGGCTCAAGACGTTT. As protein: CATWACCDWLKTF.

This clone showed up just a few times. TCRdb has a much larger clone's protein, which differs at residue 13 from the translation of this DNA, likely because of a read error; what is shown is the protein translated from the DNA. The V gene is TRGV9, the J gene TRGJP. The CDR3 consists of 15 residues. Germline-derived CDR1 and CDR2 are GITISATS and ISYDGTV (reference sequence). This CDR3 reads CALWEVQLGKKIEVF. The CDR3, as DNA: TGTGCCTTGTGGGAGGTGCAGTTGGGCAAAAAAATCGAGGTATTT.

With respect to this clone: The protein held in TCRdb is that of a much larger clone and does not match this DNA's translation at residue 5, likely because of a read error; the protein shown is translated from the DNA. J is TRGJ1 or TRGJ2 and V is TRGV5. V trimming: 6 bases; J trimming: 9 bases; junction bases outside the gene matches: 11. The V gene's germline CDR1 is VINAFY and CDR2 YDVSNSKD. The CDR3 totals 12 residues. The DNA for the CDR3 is TGTGCCACCTGGAAAAGGCAGCCTAAGAAACTCTTT. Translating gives CATWKRQPKKLF.

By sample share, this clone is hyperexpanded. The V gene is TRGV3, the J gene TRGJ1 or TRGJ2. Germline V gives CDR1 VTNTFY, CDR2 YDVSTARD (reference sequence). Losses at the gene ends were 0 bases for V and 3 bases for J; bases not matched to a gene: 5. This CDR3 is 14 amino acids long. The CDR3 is CATWDRPGYYKKLF. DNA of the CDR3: TGTGCCACCTGGGACAGGCCAGGTTATTATAAGAAACTCTTT.